The clone carrying this T cell receptor (beta chain) was recorded a few times. Its specificity is not known. The data derive from a study of T cells in tuberculosis. On the study more broadly: A South African cohort included IGRA-negative adolescents, latently infected IGRA-positive adolescents and adults with active tuberculosis.

Measured with immunoSEQ multiplex PCR; TCRdb has only the in-frame clones, and not every one. The sample records under 35,000 clones, about 90% being singletons. Study findings and constraints: Smaller distances to GMM-specific TCRs suggested their expansion in active tuberculosis.

Regarding time point: new active TB diagnosis, blood taken before or within 7 days of starting treatment. Unsorted cryopreserved PBMC were sequenced, averaging around 100,000 T cells per clinical donor. CDR1 is SEHNR, CDR2 FQNEAQ, per germline (reference sequence). This CDR3 has 16 amino acids. V was cut by 6 bases and J by 2 bases, with 16 bases left in between. The receptor was isolated from an adult with tuberculosis. Some clones in this sample may be carry-over from other donors' samples. The sample consisted of PBMCs, taken at tuberculosis diagnosis. The V gene is TRBV7-9, the J gene TRBJ1-4, with D perhaps matching TRBD1 (6 bases). The CDR3: CASSPATGMTNEKLFF. In DNA form, the CDR3 reads TGTGCCAGCAGTCCTGCTACAGGGATGACTAATGAAAAACTGTTTTTT.